This T cell receptor (beta chain) was retrieved from a study of vaccination effects on CD4 cells after COVID-19. The assay was immunoSEQ multiplex PCR, and TCRdb's table has in-frame clones only and misses some. The sample gives roughly 24,000 clones, around four fifths of which show up once; 20% to 25% is in the top ten. Expansion of antigen-specific CD4+ T cells with viral peptide pools was carried out by the ViraFEST assay before sequencing. It was after approximately 11 days of culture that CD4+ T cells were isolated. It was two doses of either the BNT162b2 or mRNA-1273 vaccine that participants received. Notes on this clone: Antigen: not known.

Trimming removed 5 bases at V and 3 bases at J, with 8 bases between. Germline values: CDR1 MNHEY, CDR2 SVGAGI. CDR3 length: 13 residues. This TCR came from a human donor who received a COVID-19 vaccine. The starting material was CD4+ T cells from PBMCs cultured with HCoV-NL63 spike peptides, obtained after COVID-19 vaccination. The genes are TRBV6-5 and TRBJ1-5; D ambiguous. The CDR3 here is CASSSTINQPQHF. In DNA, the CDR3 is TGTGCCAGCAGTAGCACGATCAATCAGCCCCAGCATTTT.